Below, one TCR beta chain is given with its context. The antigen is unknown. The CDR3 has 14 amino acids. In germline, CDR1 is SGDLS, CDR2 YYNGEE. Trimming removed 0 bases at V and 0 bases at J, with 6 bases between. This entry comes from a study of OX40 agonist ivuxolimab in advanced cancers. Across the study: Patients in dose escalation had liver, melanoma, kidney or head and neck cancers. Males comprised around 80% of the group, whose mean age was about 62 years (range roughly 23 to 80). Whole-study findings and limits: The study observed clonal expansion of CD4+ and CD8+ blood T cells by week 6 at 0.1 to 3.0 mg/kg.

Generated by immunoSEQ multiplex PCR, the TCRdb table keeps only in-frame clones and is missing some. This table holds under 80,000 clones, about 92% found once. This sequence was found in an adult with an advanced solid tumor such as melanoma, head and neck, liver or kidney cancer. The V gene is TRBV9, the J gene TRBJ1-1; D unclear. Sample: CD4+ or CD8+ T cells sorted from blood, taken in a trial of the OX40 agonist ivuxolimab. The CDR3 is CASSVAWMNTEAFF. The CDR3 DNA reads TGTGCCAGCAGCGTAGCGTGGATGAACACTGAAGCTTTCTTT.